This paragraph reports one T cell receptor (beta chain). Its target is not known. Losses at the gene ends were 4 bases for V and 3 bases for J; bases not matched to a gene: 8. CDR3 length: 15 amino acids. All donors were Caucasian adults living in Nashville, Tennessee. This specimen comes from a study of shared clonotypes between healthy human individuals. The material for each subset, its genomic DNA, was split evenly across several immunoSEQ plates. Libraries were prepared by immunoSEQ multiplex PCR; TCRdb keeps only in-frame clonotypes and omits some of them. The sample lists a few million clones, about nine tenths occurring once. Whole-study findings and limits: Naive subsets generally had larger estimated richness than memory subsets. Compared with clonotypes that all four donors shared, non-shared clonotypes had lower generation probabilities.

Material for sequencing was naive CD4+ T cells from PBMCs. Indicated subset: CD45RA+ positively selected. The TCR sequence derives from a man younger than 35 in good health. Some clones in this sample may be carry-over from other donors' samples. J is TRBJ2-5 and V is TRBV23-1, with 7 bases that match TRBD1. TRBV23-1 is an open reading frame, and its role is uncertain. Here the CDR3 DNA reads TGCGCCAGCAGTCTAGGGACAGACCCTGAAGAGACCCAGTACTTC. Encoded protein: CASSLGTDPEETQYF.